This T cell receptor (beta chain) was sequenced in a study of shared clonotypes between healthy human individuals. Looking at the study overall: Each donor contributed plates that comprised three CD4 naive, three CD4 memory, two CD8 naive and one CD8 memory.

Profiled with immunoSEQ multiplex PCR; TCRdb holds only in-frame clones, not every one. Found here are roughly 2,000,000 clones, less than 95% of them singletons; the top ten hold more than 0.95%. A remark on this clone: What it binds is not known.

The study, taken as a whole, reports: The generation probabilities recorded for non-shared clonotypes fell below those of clonotypes shared by all four donors.

Naive CD8 isolation took CD45RO-negative cells positively selected for CCR7 and excluded terminally differentiated effector memory CD45RA+ cells. The sequenced material came from naive CD8+ T cells sorted from blood. The receptor was isolated from a young man in good health.

CDR3 amino acids: CASSDGGDRDEAFF. The CDR3 coding sequence is TGCGCCAGCAGTGATGGAGGGGACAGAGATGAAGCTTTCTTT. V and J are TRBV10-1 and TRBJ1-1; 7 positions agree with TRBD1. The CDR3 is made up of 14 amino acids. Germline trimming cut 3 bases from V and 7 bases from J; bases unmatched to any gene: 8. Germline CDR1 and CDR2: WNHNN and SYGVQD (reference sequence).